The rows below give T cell receptor beta chains drawn from one sample of a study of T cell clusters in autoimmune cytopenias. TCRdb re-called the multiplex PCR reads; every CDR3 protein appears as one record, without DNA. Its listing shows roughly 16,000 distinct CDR3 sequences. This same sample was also taken into another study, of T cell repertoires in aging, cancer and after chemotherapy.

Material: peripheral blood. The receptor source for this set is a human donor in good health. Both conserved end residues are part of each CDR3. The order of the fields is J gene, clone size, V gene, CDR3 protein. Expanded clones are given a class, and other clones once, few, many or no size at all.

J: TRBJ2-5
size: medium-sized
V: TRBV29-1
CDR3: CSVEDRRLGQTQYF

J: TRBJ2-5
size: .
V: TRBV12-3/TRBV12-4
CDR3: CASSPIRQGGETQYF

J: TRBJ2-1
size: medium-sized
V: TRBV29-1
CDR3: CSVEDLTGGPSNEQFF

J: TRBJ2-1
size: .
V: TRBV6-5
CDR3: CASSYSPTSGANEQFF

J: TRBJ2-7
size: .
V: TRBV27
CDR3: CASSIGTGDSYEQYF

J: TRBJ2-1
size: .
V: TRBV19
CDR3: CASTLAGGPPVF

J: TRBJ2-5
size: .
V: TRBV27
CDR3: CASSRVVQETQYF

J: TRBJ2-7
size: .
V: TRBV6-2/TRBV6-3
CDR3: CASRGTGQVPYEQYF

J: TRBJ1-2
size: .
V: TRBV29-1
CDR3: CSVVAQGGTGGYTF

J: TRBJ1-2
size: .
V: TRBV11-1
CDR3: CASSPRVSGGGYTF

J: TRBJ2-3
size: .
V: TRBV5-4
CDR3: CASSLWADTQYF

J: TRBJ2-1
size: .
V: TRBV5-6
CDR3: CASMTIAGGQGDEQFF

J: TRBJ2-5
size: .
V: TRBV5-4
CDR3: CASRSGGGLAGEETQYF

J: TRBJ2-5
size: .
V: TRBV6-2/TRBV6-3
CDR3: CASSRRAGETQYF

J: TRBJ2-2
size: medium-sized
V: TRBV19
CDR3: CASSIQGLSTGELFF

J: TRBJ2-5
size: .
V: TRBV5-4
CDR3: CASSTLAGAPPETQYF

J: TRBJ1-5
size: .
V: TRBV19
CDR3: CASSKEDSISNQPQHF

J: TRBJ2-7
size: .
V: TRBV7-6
CDR3: CASSLTSGPYEQYF

J: TRBJ1-3
size: .
V: TRBV29-1
CDR3: CSVQERSGNTIYF

J: TRBJ2-3
size: .
V: TRBV5-4
CDR3: CASSRTSGTTDTQYF

J: TRBJ1-6
size: .
V: TRBV27
CDR3: CASRGATGGSPLHF

J: TRBJ2-3
size: .
V: TRBV27
CDR3: CASSPRTSGNTDTQYF

J: TRBJ1-5
size: .
V: TRBV6-6
CDR3: CASSYYSVTPGGRGNQPQHF

J: TRBJ2-7
size: .
V: TRBV11-3
CDR3: CASSFGQDYEQYF

J: TRBJ2-7
size: .
V: TRBV7-9
CDR3: CASSSTHVDSPSSYEQYF